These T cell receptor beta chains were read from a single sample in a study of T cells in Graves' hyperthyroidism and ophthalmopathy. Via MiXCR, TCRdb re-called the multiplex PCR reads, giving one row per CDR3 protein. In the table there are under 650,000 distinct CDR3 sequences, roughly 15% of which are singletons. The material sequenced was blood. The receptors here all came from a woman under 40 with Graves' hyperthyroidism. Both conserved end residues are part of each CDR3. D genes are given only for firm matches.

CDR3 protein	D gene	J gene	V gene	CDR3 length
CSARRVGQTAYSNQPQHF	.	TRBJ1-5	TRBV20-1	18
CSAHWNTEAFF	.	TRBJ1-1	TRBV20-1	11
CASSPWAGTGATNEKLFF	.	TRBJ1-4	TRBV28	18
CASSESSSPDTQYF	.	TRBJ2-3	TRBV10-1	14
CASSDRDGAFTDTQYF	.	TRBJ2-3	TRBV28	16
CASSYHDLGPNTEAFF	.	TRBJ1-1	TRBV6-2/TRBV6-3	16
CASSFRSRTYSNQPQHF	.	TRBJ1-5	TRBV28	17
CSARAPGRNTEAFF	.	TRBJ1-1	TRBV20-1	14
CAWSATGRAGGTSTDTQYF	TRBD2	TRBJ2-3	TRBV30	19
CASSLARSGSGEQYF	TRBD2	TRBJ2-7	TRBV7-2	15
CASSNQGGFSQPQHF	.	TRBJ1-5	TRBV7-2	15
CASSPGEYEQFF	.	.	TRBV4-2	12
CASSPASGGNEQFF	TRBD2	TRBJ2-1	TRBV5-1	14
CASRTGGILGNQPQHF	TRBD1	TRBJ1-5	TRBV6-1	16
CASSSPGQGSYEQYF	TRBD1	TRBJ2-7	TRBV7-2	15
CASSIVAGTGELFF	.	TRBJ2-2	TRBV19	14
CSARGQVDPPLHF	TRBD1	TRBJ1-6	TRBV20-1	13
CASSSNPPKGAYNEQFF	.	TRBJ2-1	TRBV11-3	17
CASSLIRTYEQYF	.	TRBJ2-7	TRBV7-2	13
CASSDPGQSRLEQYF	TRBD1	TRBJ2-7	TRBV19	15
CASSLPGVQETQYF	.	TRBJ2-5	TRBV28	14
CASTPTRTSGPYEQYF	TRBD2	TRBJ2-7	TRBV4-3	16
CASSQTAGYGYTF	.	TRBJ1-2	TRBV18	13